These T cell receptor beta chains were read from a single sample in a study of lymphopenia after photon versus proton radiotherapy. This table comes from immunoSEQ multiplex PCR, and its TCRdb copy is limited to in-frame clones, with some not included. Of 65,000 to 85,000 clones listed, about nine tenths are singletons. This material consisted of peripheral blood, taken from a patient treated with photon-based radiotherapy. The receptors were sampled from a woman between 35 and 50 years old with cholangiocarcinoma. Each CDR3 is given with its conserved first and last residue. The order of the fields is J gene, D gene, clone size, V gene, CDR3 DNA, CDR3 protein. D genes are given only for firm matches. Clone size is stated in some rows and not others, as once, few, many or a class when expanded.

>TRBJ2-7|TRBD1|-|TRBV15
TGTGCCACCAGCAGAGAGGGCAGGGGGCACATCCGCGAGCAGTACTTC
CATSREGRGHIREQYF
>TRBJ2-6|-|-|TRBV27
TGTGCCAGCAGTTTACGGGGTATTGGGGGCTCTGGGGCCAACGTCCTGACTTTC
CASSLRGIGGSGANVLTF
>TRBJ1-5|-|-|TRBV7-9
TGTGCCAGCAGCCCAGGGATGAAACAGCCCCAGCATTTT
CASSPGMKQPQHF
>TRBJ1-4|-|-|TRBV14
TGTGCCAGCAGCCTGGAACCGGGACTTCGGGAAAAACTGTTTTTT
CASSLEPGLREKLFF
>TRBJ2-1|TRBD1|-|TRBV9
TGTGCCAGCAGCGTACACGGGACAGGGAGAGGAGATGAGCAGTTCTTC
CASSVHGTGRGDEQFF
>TRBJ1-1|-|-|TRBV5-1
TGCGCCAGCAGCGAGGGGACGGTGAACACTGAAGCTTTCTTT
CASSEGTVNTEAFF
>TRBJ1-2|-|once|TRBV9
TGTGCCAGCAGCGTCGGCAGCTACTATGGCTACACCTTC
CASSVGSYYGYTF
>TRBJ2-3|-|-|TRBV5-1
TGCGCCAGCAGCTTGGGAGGGACTCGAGATACGCAGTATTTT
CASSLGGTRDTQYF
>TRBJ2-6|TRBD2|once|TRBV12-5
TGTGCTAGTGGTTCCCGCGGGCTAGCGGGGGGGCCTTGGGCCAACGTCCTGACTTTC
CASGSRGLAGGPWANVLTF
>TRBJ1-2|TRBD1|-|TRBV28
TGTGCCAGCAGTTCGGGACAGACCAACTATGGCTACACCTTC
CASSSGQTNYGYTF
>TRBJ2-3|-|-|TRBV7-9
TGTGCCAGCAGCTGGGGGGCGAATACGCAGTATTTT
CASSWGANTQYF
>TRBJ1-2|TRBD1|-|TRBV5-1
TGCGCCAGCAGCGAACAGGGGGCAGATGGCTACACCTTC
CASSEQGADGYTF
>TRBJ1-2|-|-|TRBV5-4
TGTGCCAGCAGTAATAGACCGGACGACTTTTATGGCTACACCTTC
CASSNRPDDFYGYTF
>TRBJ1-2|-|once|TRBV7-8
TGTGCCAGCAGCTTAGACGTCCGCTATGGCTACACCTTC
CASSLDVRYGYTF
>TRBJ1-3|-|-|TRBV25-1
TGTGCCAGCAGTGGGAGGACAGCCGGAAACACCATATATTTT
CASSGRTAGNTIYF
>TRBJ2-7|-|-|TRBV4-2
TGTGCCAGCAGCCAAGTGAGGGAGGACGCCTACGAGCAGTACTTC
CASSQVREDAYEQYF
>TRBJ1-2|-|-|TRBV11-2
TGTGCCAGCAGCCCTACTACTCAGGGAAAAGGGGGCTACACCTTC
CASSPTTQGKGGYTF
>TRBJ1-1|-|-|TRBV7-9
TGTGCCAGCAGCTCAGACTCGGGCGGGGGTAGTGCTTTCTTT
CASSSDSGGGSAFF
>TRBJ2-3|-|-|TRBV5-1
TGCGCCAGCACACCTGGTGGGTCGGGCACAGATACGCAGTATTTT
CASTPGGSGTDTQYF
>TRBJ1-4|-|-|TRBV28
TGTGCCAGCGAGGATAAAGTTCCTTCCGGGGAAAAACTGTTTTTT
CASEDKVPSGEKLFF
>TRBJ2-3|-|-|TRBV10-3
TGTGCCATCAGTGACTGGCAAACCGGCGATACGCAGTATTTT
CAISDWQTGDTQYF
>TRBJ1-1|-|-|TRBV7-9
TGTGCCAGCAGCTCCCAAGGGAGGAACACTGAAGCTTTCTTT
CASSSQGRNTEAFF
>TRBJ1-2|-|-|TRBV5-5
TGTGCCAGCAGCTTGGAAGGGGTAGGGTATGGCTACACCTTC
CASSLEGVGYGYTF
>TRBJ2-7|-|-|TRBV25-1
TGTGCCAGCAGTGGACCGACCGAGCAGTACTTC
CASSGPTEQYF
>TRBJ1-2|-|-|TRBV14
TGTGCCAGCAGCCAACCAGGGGCAGGTTCTTTCGATGGCTACACCTTC
CASSQPGAGSFDGYTF
>TRBJ2-7|TRBD2|-|TRBV7-2
TGTGCCAGCAGCCTCATTAGCGGGACCACCTACGAGCAGTACTTC
CASSLISGTTYEQYF
>TRBJ1-1|-|-|TRBV11-1
TGTGCCAGCAGCCAACTGGGACGGAAAGAAGCTTTCTTT
CASSQLGRKEAFF
>TRBJ2-7|-|once|TRBV30
TGTGCCTGGAGCATCGGGCCCCAGGGGTCGGCCTTC
CAWSIGPQGSAF
>TRBJ1-5|-|-|TRBV6-1
TGTGCCAGCAGTGACCAAAATCAGCCCCAGCATTTT
CASSDQNQPQHF
>TRBJ1-1|-|-|TRBV11-2
TGTGCCAGCAGCTCTCAACCCCCCCACCCCAGGCACACTGAAGCTTTCTTT
CASSSQPPHPRHTEAFF
>TRBJ1-2|-|-|TRBV6-6
TGTGCCAGCAGAGATATAGCCTTGTTCGGGAACTATGGCTACACCTTC
CASRDIALFGNYGYTF